Listed below are T cell receptor beta chains from one sample, sequenced in a study of blood T cell repertoires in COVID-19. Only in-frame clones appear in the TCRdb table, and some are missing; sequencing was by immunoSEQ multiplex PCR. Found here are roughly 380,000 clones, 75% to 90% of them singletons; the top ten hold less than 2%. The source material was peripheral blood. These receptors were obtained from a woman in her thirties or forties with COVID-19, enrolled during active disease. Each CDR3 is given with its conserved first and last residue. D genes are given only for firm matches. Clone size appears in some rows only: once, few, many, or a class for an expanded clone.

size: NA
J: TRBJ1-6
V: TRBV28
D: NA
DNA: TGTGCCAGCACAGCGCCGCAGGGGTCGGGTTCACCCCTCCACTTT
CDR3: CASTAPQGSGSPLHF

size: NA
J: TRBJ2-5
V: TRBV5-1
D: TRBD2
DNA: TGCGCCAGCAGCTTGGCCGGGGGCGGGGGGTCCTCAGAGACCCAGTACTTC
CDR3: CASSLAGGGGSSETQYF

size: NA
J: TRBJ2-2
V: TRBV6-6
D: NA
DNA: TGTGCCAGCCCGGGGGTCATTGGTGGTACCGGGGAGCTGTTTTTT
CDR3: CASPGVIGGTGELFF

size: NA
J: TRBJ1-1
V: TRBV3-1/TRBV3-2
D: NA
DNA: TGTGCCAGCAGCCAAGAAGTGCAGTTCGCCACTGAAGCTTTCTTT
CDR3: CASSQEVQFATEAFF

size: NA
J: TRBJ2-1
V: TRBV14
D: TRBD1
DNA: TGTGCCAGCAGCCAGGGACAGGGGGGGAAAGGGGAGCAGTTCTTC
CDR3: CASSQGQGGKGEQFF

size: NA
J: TRBJ1-2
V: TRBV3-1/TRBV3-2
D: TRBD1
DNA: TGTGCCAGCAGCCCCCGTTGGGGACAGAGGTCTAACTATGGCTACACCTTC
CDR3: CASSPRWGQRSNYGYTF

size: once
J: TRBJ1-5
V: TRBV30
D: TRBD1
DNA: TGTGCCTGGGGGACAGGGGGCGTTCAGCCCCAGCATTTT
CDR3: CAWGTGGVQPQHF

size: NA
J: TRBJ1-1
V: TRBV28
D: TRBD1
DNA: TGTGCCAGCAGTCTTTTCCGGGACAGGGAATATAAAGCTTTCTTT
CDR3: CASSLFRDREYKAFF

size: once
J: TRBJ1-4
V: TRBV2
D: NA
DNA: TGTGCCAGCAGGACATCCTCCTTTAGTGAAAAACTGTTTTTT
CDR3: CASRTSSFSEKLFF

size: NA
J: TRBJ1-1
V: TRBV9
D: TRBD1
DNA: TGTGCCAGCAGCGTAGGTCAGACAGGGGGATTCACTGAAGCTTTCTTT
CDR3: CASSVGQTGGFTEAFF

size: NA
J: TRBJ1-5
V: TRBV19
D: TRBD1
DNA: TGTGCCAGTAGTATTAGGACAGGGGCCAATCAGCCCCAGCATTTT
CDR3: CASSIRTGANQPQHF

size: NA
J: TRBJ1-2
V: TRBV14
D: NA
DNA: TGTGCCAGCAGCCAAGGGGCGAACTATGGCTACACCTTC
CDR3: CASSQGANYGYTF

size: NA
J: TRBJ1-4
V: TRBV4-1
D: NA
DNA: TGCGCCAGCAGCCAAGTCAGGGGCCAGGGAATTAATGAAAAACTGTTTTTT
CDR3: CASSQVRGQGINEKLFF

size: NA
J: TRBJ2-1
V: TRBV5-4
D: TRBD2
DNA: TGTGCCAGCAGCTTGTTCGACGGGAGGGTTACAAGCTCCTACAATGAGCAGTTCTTC
CDR3: CASSLFDGRVTSSYNEQFF

size: NA
J: TRBJ2-1
V: TRBV2
D: TRBD2
DNA: TGTGCCAGCAGTGTGACTAGCGGGGGATCCTACAATGAGCAGTTCTTC
CDR3: CASSVTSGGSYNEQFF

size: NA
J: TRBJ2-2
V: TRBV9
D: NA
DNA: TGTGCCAGCAGCCCCTCCCTCGTCCCCGGGGAGCTGTTTTTT
CDR3: CASSPSLVPGELFF

size: NA
J: TRBJ1-1
V: TRBV6-6
D: NA
DNA: TGTGCCAGCAGTCCACAGCTGAACACTGAAGCTTTCTTT
CDR3: CASSPQLNTEAFF

size: NA
J: TRBJ1-5
V: TRBV5-1
D: TRBD1
DNA: TGCGCCAGCAGCCCTGGGGGGACAGGGAATCAGCCCCAGCATTTT
CDR3: CASSPGGTGNQPQHF

size: NA
J: TRBJ1-1
V: TRBV18
D: TRBD1
DNA: TGTGCCAGCTCACCCGCAGGGGGAACTGCTGAAGCTTTCTTT
CDR3: CASSPAGGTAEAFF

size: NA
J: TRBJ1-2
V: TRBV6-1
D: NA
DNA: TGTGCCAGCAGTGAACTCCGCAGGGACTACTTCTATGGCTACACCTTC
CDR3: CASSELRRDYFYGYTF